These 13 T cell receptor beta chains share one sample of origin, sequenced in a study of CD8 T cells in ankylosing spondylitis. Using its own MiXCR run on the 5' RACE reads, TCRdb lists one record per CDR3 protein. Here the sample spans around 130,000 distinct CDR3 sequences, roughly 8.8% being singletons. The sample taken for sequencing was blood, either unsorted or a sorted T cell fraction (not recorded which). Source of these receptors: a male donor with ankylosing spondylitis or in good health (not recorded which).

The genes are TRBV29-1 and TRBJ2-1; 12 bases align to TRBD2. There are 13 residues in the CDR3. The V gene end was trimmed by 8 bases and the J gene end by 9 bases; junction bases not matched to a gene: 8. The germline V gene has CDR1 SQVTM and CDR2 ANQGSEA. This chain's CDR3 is CSSRMTSGSEQFF. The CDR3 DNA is TGCAGCTCCAGAATGACTAGCGGGAGTGAGCAGTTCTTC.

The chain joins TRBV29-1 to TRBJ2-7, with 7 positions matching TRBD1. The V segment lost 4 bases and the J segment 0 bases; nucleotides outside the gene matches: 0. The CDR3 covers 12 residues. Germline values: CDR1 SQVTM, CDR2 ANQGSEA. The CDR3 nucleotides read TGCAGCGTTGGGGACAGCTCCTACGAGCAGTACTTC. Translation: CSVGDSSYEQYF.

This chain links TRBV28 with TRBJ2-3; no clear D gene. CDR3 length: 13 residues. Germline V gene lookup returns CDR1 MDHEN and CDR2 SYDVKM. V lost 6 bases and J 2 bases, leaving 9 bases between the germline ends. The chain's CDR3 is CASRSRYTDTQYF. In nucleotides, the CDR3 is TGTGCCAGCAGGTCGCGATACACAGATACGCAGTATTTT.

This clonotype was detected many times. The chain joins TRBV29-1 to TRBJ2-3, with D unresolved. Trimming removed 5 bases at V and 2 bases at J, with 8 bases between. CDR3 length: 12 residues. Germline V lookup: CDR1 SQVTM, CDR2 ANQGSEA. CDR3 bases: TGCAGCGTTTCCTTACTCACAGATACGCAGTATTTT. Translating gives CSVSLLTDTQYF.

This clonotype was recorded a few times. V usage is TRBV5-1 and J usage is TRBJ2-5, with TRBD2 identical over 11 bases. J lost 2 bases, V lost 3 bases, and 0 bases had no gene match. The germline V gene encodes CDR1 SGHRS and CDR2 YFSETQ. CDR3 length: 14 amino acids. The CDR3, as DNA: TGCGCCAGCAGCTGGACTAGCGGGCAAGAGACCCAGTACTTC. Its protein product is CASSWTSGQETQYF.

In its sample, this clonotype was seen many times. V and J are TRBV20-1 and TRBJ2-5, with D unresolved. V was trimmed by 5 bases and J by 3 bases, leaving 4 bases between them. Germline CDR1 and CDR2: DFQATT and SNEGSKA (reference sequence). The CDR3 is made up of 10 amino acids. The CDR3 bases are TGCAGTGCTGTAAAAGAGACCCAGTACTTC. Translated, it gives CSAVKETQYF.

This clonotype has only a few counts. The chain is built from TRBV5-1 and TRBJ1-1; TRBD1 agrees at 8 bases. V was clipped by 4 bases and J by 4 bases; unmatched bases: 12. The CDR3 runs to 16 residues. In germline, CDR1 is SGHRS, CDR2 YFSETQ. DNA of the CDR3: TGCGCCAGCAGCCCTAGCATCGGACAGGGCAGCACTGAAGCTTTCTTT. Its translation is CASSPSIGQGSTEAFF.

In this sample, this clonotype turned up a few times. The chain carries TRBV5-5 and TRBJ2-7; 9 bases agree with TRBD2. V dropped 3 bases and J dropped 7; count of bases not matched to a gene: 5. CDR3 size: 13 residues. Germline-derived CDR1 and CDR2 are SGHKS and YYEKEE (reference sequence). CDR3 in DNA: TGTGCCAGCAGCTCTAGCGGGATGGGAGAGCAGTACTTC. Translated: CASSSSGMGEQYF.

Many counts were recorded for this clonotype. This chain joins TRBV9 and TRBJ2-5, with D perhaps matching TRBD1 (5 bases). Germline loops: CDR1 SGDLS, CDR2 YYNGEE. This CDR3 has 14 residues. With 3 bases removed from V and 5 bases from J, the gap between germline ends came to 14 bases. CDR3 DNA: TGTGCCAGCAGCGCTCCAGGGTATCCGGAGACCCAGTACTTC. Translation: CASSAPGYPETQYF. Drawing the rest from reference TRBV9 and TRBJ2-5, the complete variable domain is DSGVTQTPKHLITATGQRVTLRCSPRSGDLSVYWYQQSLDQGLQFLIQYYNGEERAKGNILERFSAQQFPDLHSELNLSSLELGDSALYFCASSAPGYPETQYFGPGTRLLVL.

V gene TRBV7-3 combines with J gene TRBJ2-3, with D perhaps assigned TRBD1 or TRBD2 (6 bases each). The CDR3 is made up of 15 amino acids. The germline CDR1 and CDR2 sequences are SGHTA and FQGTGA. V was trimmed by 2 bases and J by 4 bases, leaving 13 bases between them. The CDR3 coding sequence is TGTGCCAGCAGCTTAGGAGGGGGGCGTTCAGATACGCAGTATTTT. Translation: CASSLGGGRSDTQYF.

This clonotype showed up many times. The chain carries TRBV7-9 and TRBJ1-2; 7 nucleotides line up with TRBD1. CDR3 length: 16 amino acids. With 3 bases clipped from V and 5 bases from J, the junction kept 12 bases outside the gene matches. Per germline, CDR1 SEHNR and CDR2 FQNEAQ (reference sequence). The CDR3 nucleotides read TGTGCCAGCAGCTTTGGCAGGGGGTATCTAGAGTATGGCTACACCTTC. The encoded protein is CASSFGRGYLEYGYTF.

As DNA, the CDR3 is TGTGCCAGCAGTTTAGGACAGGGGAAGGGCTACACCTTC. This codes for CASSLGQGKGYTF. The chain employs TRBV12-3 or TRBV12-4 and TRBJ1-2, with 8 bases matching TRBD1. The CDR3 covers 13 residues. After removal of 1 base from V and 8 bases from J, the junction contained 3 bases not matched to a gene.

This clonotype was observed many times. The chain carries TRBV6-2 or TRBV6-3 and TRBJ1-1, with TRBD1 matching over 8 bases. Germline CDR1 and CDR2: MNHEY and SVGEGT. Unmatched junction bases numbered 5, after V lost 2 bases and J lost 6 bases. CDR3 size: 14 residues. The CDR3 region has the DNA TGTGCCAGCAGTTACGGGACAGGAATGGCTGAAGCTTTCTTT. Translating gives CASSYGTGMAEAFF.